This T cell receptor beta chain was sequenced during a study of control samples from healthy donors and cancer patients (dated by TCRdb to about 2020). The library was produced with the immunoSEQ multiplex PCR assay. TCRdb holds this immuneACCESS table with in-frame rearrangements only. Some clones are missing; in checked studies, unresolved V genes explain under half, and the rest has no known cause. This sample gives about 120,000 clones in total; approximately 84% of them show up just once. The ten top clones hold about 1.8% of the sample. Note on this clone: It has no known antigen specificity. No base qualities exist here, and no much larger clone lies one base off it.

V is cut by 5 bases and J by 6 bases, and the space between the germline ends is 10 bases. Sequences LNHDA (CDR1) and SQIVND (CDR2) are obtained from the germline V gene (reference sequence). There are 13 amino acids in the CDR3, from cysteine to phenylalanine inclusive. CDR3 DNA is the only sequence kept; it has 39 bases, read in frame from the first base. The sequence was collected from a man in his late teens or twenties in good health. Recombination joined TRBV19 with TRBJ1-4; no D gene can be assigned with confidence. The sequenced sample consisted of blood. The bases are TGTGCCAGTAGTCCCACAACAGATGAAAAACTGTTTTTT. It translates to CASSPTTDEKLFF.